The 29 T cell receptor beta chains in this list originate from one sample, sequenced in a study of CD8+CD57+ T cells in acquired aplastic anemia. CDR3 and TCR beta VDJ profiling relied on genomic DNA as the template. TCRdb reprocessed the reads with MiXCR, giving one entry per CDR3 protein. The data show 200,000 or so distinct CDR3 sequences, with about 64% seen just once and around 46% held by the top ten. The material sequenced was sorted CD4+, CD8+, or CD8+CD57+ T cells (not recorded which) from PBMCs. The source of these receptors is a human donor with severe aplastic anemia or a healthy control (not recorded which).

This chain links TRBV6-5 with TRBJ2-7; 8 nucleotides match TRBD1. CDR1 MNHEY and CDR2 SVGAGI come from the germline V gene. The V gene end was trimmed by 0 bases and the J gene end by 4 bases; junction bases not matched to a gene: 8. This CDR3 region has 16 residues. The CDR3 reads CASSYSGRGRMYEQYF. CDR3 in DNA: TGTGCCAGCAGTTACTCTGGCAGGGGGCGAATGTACGAGCAGTACTTC.

The J gene is TRBJ2-6, the V gene TRBV7-8; weak D call: TRBD1 (6 bases). CDR3 length: 16 residues. With 8 bases removed from V and 4 bases from J, the gap between germline ends came to 18 bases. Germline V CDR1 and CDR2: SGHVS, FQNEAQ. CDR3 nucleotides: TGTGCCAGCGCATTACTAGGGGGTTTCGGGGCCAACGTCCTGACTTTC. The encoded protein is CASALLGGFGANVLTF.

The CDR3 here is CASSLRGRFLEQYF. DNA for the CDR3: TGCGCCAGCAGCCTCAGGGGGCGATTCCTCGAGCAGTACTTC. V is TRBV10-2 and J is TRBJ2-7, with TRBD1 matching over 8 bases. With 6 bases clipped from V and 6 bases from J, the junction kept 10 bases outside the gene matches. CDR1 and CDR2 (germline): WSHSY, SAAADI. This CDR3 spans 14 amino acids.

V is TRBV7-2 and J is TRBJ2-1; maybe TRBD2 (5 bases). The CDR3 sequence is 15 residues long. Germline V CDR1 and CDR2: SGHTA, FQGNSA. V lost 3 bases and J 0 bases, leaving 9 bases between the germline ends. The CDR3 sequence is CASSFGLSSYNEQFF. DNA of the CDR3: TGTGCCAGCAGCTTCGGACTCAGCTCCTACAATGAGCAGTTCTTC.

This sequence joins TRBV7-9 and TRBJ2-2, with TRBD2 matching over 7 bases. Per the germline V gene, CDR1 is SEHNR and CDR2 is FQNEAQ (reference sequence). The CDR3 is made up of 14 amino acids. J lost 6 bases, V lost 5 bases, and 6 bases had no gene match. CDR3: CASSRAGASGELFF. DNA of the CDR3: TGTGCCAGCAGCCGGGCGGGAGCGTCCGGGGAGCTGTTTTTT.

This clonotype has a handful of counts. This sequence joins TRBV20-1 and TRBJ2-7; D possibly uses TRBD1 or TRBD2 (5 bases each). The CDR3 spans 12 residues. The germline V and J ends were trimmed by 6 bases and 2 bases, with 11 bases remaining between them. CDR1 is DFQATT and CDR2 is SNEGSKA in the germline V gene (reference sequence). CDR3: CSAWDGAYEQYF. In DNA, the CDR3 is TGCAGTGCCTGGGACGGAGCCTACGAGCAGTACTTC.

This rearrangement joins TRBV7-9 to TRBJ2-5, with D maybe TRBD2 (6 bases). Germline-derived CDR1 and CDR2 are SEHNR and FQNEAQ (reference sequence). This CDR3 has 16 amino acids. V lost 2 bases and J 2 bases, leaving 15 bases between the germline ends. CDR3 nucleotide sequence: TGTGCCAGCAGCTTACTGAGCGGGCCCTATCAAGAGACCCAGTACTTC. Residues: CASSLLSGPYQETQYF.

The table lists this clonotype with many counts. This chain connects TRBV10-1 to TRBJ2-7, with a tentative D call TRBD1 (6 bases). The CDR3 has 14 residues. CDR1 and CDR2 from the germline V gene are WNHNN and SYGVQD (reference sequence). The germline V and J ends were trimmed by 0 bases and 2 bases, with 8 bases remaining between them. CDR3 DNA sequence: TGCGCCAGCAGTGAGTCGACAGGAACCTACGAGCAGTACTTC. Its protein product is CASSESTGTYEQYF.

The chain employs TRBV2 and TRBJ2-7; 7 nucleotides align to TRBD2. V dropped 8 bases and J dropped 5; count of bases not matched to a gene: 9. Germline V gives CDR1 SNHLY, CDR2 FYNNEI. The CDR3 is 13 residues long. CDR3: CASVRGLSNEQYF. The CDR3 DNA reads TGTGCCAGCGTGCGGGGGTTAAGCAACGAGCAGTACTTC.

V and J are TRBV13 and TRBJ1-2; D call uncertain. This CDR3 region has 16 residues. Germline lookup yields CDR1 PRHDT and CDR2 FYEKMQ (reference sequence). V was trimmed by 1 base and J by 6 bases, leaving 18 bases between them. This CDR3 is CASSLEQEASKNGYTF. DNA for the CDR3: TGTGCCAGCAGCTTAGAGCAGGAGGCGTCCAAAAATGGCTACACCTTC. Full variable domain (remainder filled in from reference TRBV13 and TRBJ1-2): AAGVIQSPRHLIKEKRETATLKCYPIPRHDTVYWYQQGPGQDPQFLISFYEKMQSDKGSIPDRFSAQQFSDYHSELNMSSLELGDSALYFCASSLEQEASKNGYTFGSGTRLTVV.

V is TRBV6-1 and J is TRBJ2-2; D unresolved. The V end lost 4 bases, the J end lost 7 bases, and 7 bases lay between the germline ends. The CDR3 runs 12 residues. CDR1 is MNHNS and CDR2 is SASEGT in the germline V gene. The CDR3 loop is CASSGRLGELFF. The CDR3, as DNA: TGTGCCAGCAGTGGACGTCTCGGGGAGCTGTTTTTT.

This clonotype came up many times. This chain links TRBV29-1 with TRBJ2-5; 12 bases are a match to TRBD2. J was trimmed by 2 bases and V by 3 bases; bases with no gene match: 4. The CDR3 runs 15 residues. Germline values: CDR1 SQVTM, CDR2 ANQGSEA. CDR3 sequence reads: CSVDGLAGGQETQYF. The CDR3 DNA reads TGCAGCGTTGACGGGCTAGCGGGGGGGCAAGAGACCCAGTACTTC. Complete variable domain (other parts from reference TRBV29-1 and TRBJ2-5): SAVISQKPSRDICQRGTSLTIQCQVDSQVTMMFWYRQQPGQSLTLIATANQGSEATYESGFVIDKFPISRPNLTFSTLTVSNMSPEDSSIYLCSVDGLAGGQETQYFGPGTRLLVL.

V is TRBV7-2 and J is TRBJ2-3, with 9 bases aligning to TRBD2. V was pared by 1 base and J by 5 bases, with 4 bases of the junction left unmatched. Germline V gene sequence: CDR1 SGHTA, CDR2 FQGNSA. The CDR3 contains 15 residues. The CDR3 DNA reads TGTGCCAGCAGCTTAGTTAGCGGGGGTGGAGATACGCAGTATTTT. As protein: CASSLVSGGGDTQYF.

V gene TRBV7-2 combines with J gene TRBJ2-5; 7 bases map to TRBD2. The CDR3 consists of 15 residues. Germline V gene data show CDR1 as SGHTA and CDR2 as FQGNSA. Trimming at V came to 5 bases and at J to 2 bases, leaving 8 bases not matched to a gene. CDR3 sequence (DNA): TGTGCCAGCAGCCTCGGGGGAGGGCCGCAAGAGACCCAGTACTTC. It is translated as CASSLGGGPQETQYF.

In DNA, the CDR3 is TGTGCCAGCAGCTTAGTAACCTTCTCCTACAATGAGCAGTTCTTC. Its protein is CASSLVTFSYNEQFF. The chain uses TRBV7-2 and TRBJ2-1; no definite D call. The CDR3 sequence is 15 residues long. Germline values: CDR1 SGHTA, CDR2 FQGNSA. The V and J ends lost 1 base and 0 bases respectively, with 7 bases between them.

The chain has TRBV20-1 and TRBJ1-1; D is possibly TRBD1 (6 bases). V lost 3 bases and J lost 3, with 11 bases in between. The CDR3 length is 13 residues. CDR1 is DFQATT and CDR2 is SNEGSKA in the germline V gene (reference sequence). CDR3 sequence: CSASRTVDTEAFF. DNA of the CDR3: TGCAGTGCTAGCCGGACAGTCGACACTGAAGCTTTCTTT.

This clonotype was detected ten times or more. The chain is built from TRBV2 and TRBJ2-7, with a possible D match to TRBD2 (6 bases). Trimming removed 1 base at V and 4 bases at J, with 8 bases between. The CDR3 extends over 13 amino acids. Looked up from germline, CDR1 is SNHLY and CDR2 is FYNNEI. The CDR3 nucleotides read TGTGCCAGCAGTGAAGGAGGGAGGTACGAGCAGTACTTC. Its protein product is CASSEGGRYEQYF.

This clonotype was observed a handful of times. J is TRBJ2-7 and V is TRBV5-6; possibly TRBD2 for D (6 bases). CDR1 and CDR2 from the germline V gene are SGHDT and YYEEEE. CDR3 size: 15 residues. The V and J ends lost 2 bases and 0 bases respectively, with 12 bases between them. In DNA, the CDR3 is TGTGCCAGCAGCTTCCCTGGGGGGAGCTCCTACGAGCAGTACTTC. This sequence encodes CASSFPGGSSYEQYF.

This clonotype was seen once. This chain uses TRBV19 with TRBJ2-3; possible D gene TRBD2, 6 bases. The CDR3 totals 17 residues. Trimming took 0 bases from V and 0 from J, leaving 13 bases between them. The germline gives CDR1 LNHDA, CDR2 SQIVND (reference sequence). This chain's CDR3 is CASSIDPGLLSTDTQYF. The CDR3 DNA sequence: TGTGCCAGTAGTATAGACCCGGGACTCTTGAGCACAGATACGCAGTATTTT. The complete variable domain, with remaining parts taken from reference TRBV19 and TRBJ2-3, reads DGGITQSPKYLFRKEGQNVTLSCEQNLNHDAMYWYRQDPGQGLRLIYYSQIVNDFQKGDIAEGYSVSREKKESFPLTVTSAQKNPTAFYLCASSIDPGLLSTDTQYFGPGTRLTVL.

The chain carries TRBV24-1 and TRBJ2-7, with 9 bases identical to TRBD1. V was clipped by 5 bases and J by 3 bases; unmatched bases: 1. Germline values: CDR1 KGHDR, CDR2 SFDVKD. The CDR3 has 13 amino acids. CDR3 sequence: CATSADRGYEQYF. The CDR3 coding sequence is TGTGCCACCAGTGCGGACAGGGGCTACGAGCAGTACTTC.

As for this clonotype: The CDR3 does not close with the conserved phenylalanine or tryptophan, likely indicating a read error. V gene TRBV25-1 combines with J gene TRBJ2-7; 9 bases fit TRBD1. This CDR3 region has 16 residues. The germline V gene encodes CDR1 MGHDK and CDR2 SYGVNS. The J segment lost 6 bases and the V segment lost 4 bases, leaving 13 bases of the junction unmatched. The CDR3 DNA reads as TGTGCCAGCAGTGTATCCCTGGGACAGGGAGGCCTCGAGCAGTACCTC. The encoded protein is CASSVSLGQGGLEQYL.

This clonotype has at least ten counts. The chain uses TRBV13 and TRBJ2-1; D tentatively fits TRBD1 or TRBD2 (5 bases each). With 3 bases removed from V and 0 bases from J, the gap between germline ends came to 9 bases. The CDR3 is made up of 15 amino acids. CDR1 is PRHDT and CDR2 is FYEKMQ in the germline V gene (reference sequence). CDR3 protein: CASSLDGGSYNEQFF. The DNA of the CDR3 is TGTGCCAGCAGCTTGGATGGGGGCTCCTACAATGAGCAGTTCTTC.

This chain links TRBV19 with TRBJ2-6; a possible D gene is TRBD2 (5 bases). The V end was cut by 5 bases, the J end by 0 bases, with 11 bases between. The germline gives CDR1 LNHDA, CDR2 SQIVND (reference sequence). The CDR3 extends over 16 amino acids. CDR3 loop: CASSPPGVSGANVLTF. Written as DNA, the CDR3 is TGTGCCAGTAGTCCCCCCGGGGTCTCTGGGGCCAACGTCCTGACTTTC.

This rearrangement joins TRBV19 to TRBJ1-6; a possible D gene is TRBD1 (5 bases). Germline-derived CDR1 and CDR2 are LNHDA and SQIVND (reference sequence). Trimming took off 3 bases at V and 7 bases at J, with 19 bases between the two ends. The CDR3 has 17 residues. The CDR3 DNA reads TGTGCCAGTAGTATCATCGTGCCGTGGGACGAAAATTCACCCCTCCACTTT. Residues: CASSIIVPWDENSPLHF.

Ten or more counts support this clonotype. The chain couples TRBV12-3 or TRBV12-4 to TRBJ2-3; D unresolved. V was shortened by 2 bases and J by 2 bases, with 11 bases between the two germline ends. CDR3 length: 15 amino acids. The CDR3 DNA sequence: TGTGCCAGCAGTTTACTTGGACCAAACACAGATACGCAGTATTTT. It yields the protein CASSLLGPNTDTQYF.

This clonotype appeared many times. The chain uses TRBV19 and TRBJ2-2; the D is unclear. CDR1 and CDR2 (germline): LNHDA, SQIVND (reference sequence). The V gene lost 3 bases and the J gene lost 1 base, with 9 bases spanning the gap. CDR3 length: 15 amino acids. CDR3 nucleotides: TGTGCCAGTAGTATCTCTTGGGGGAACACCGGGGAGCTGTTTTTT. It codes for CASSISWGNTGELFF.

The chain employs TRBV12-3 or TRBV12-4 and TRBJ2-5; D possibly uses TRBD1 or TRBD2 (5 bases each). The CDR3 has 13 residues. With 6 bases removed from V and 4 bases from J, the gap between germline ends came to 12 bases. The DNA of the CDR3 is TGTGCCAGCAGGACCACCGGGACAGAGACCCAGTACTTC. Residues: CASRTTGTETQYF.

The chain carries TRBV7-8 and TRBJ1-2; D is perhaps TRBD1 (6 bases). CDR3 length: 15 amino acids. Trimming took off 4 bases at V and 2 bases at J, with 14 bases between the two ends. From germline, CDR1 is SGHVS and CDR2 FQNEAQ. CDR3 in amino acids: CASSSETGTNYGYTF. CDR3 nucleotide sequence: TGTGCCAGCAGCTCAGAGACAGGAACCAACTATGGCTACACCTTC.

This clonotype was detected a few times. The rearrangement uses TRBV2 and TRBJ1-5; no reliable D call. The germline CDR1 and CDR2 sequences are SNHLY and FYNNEI. The V and J ends lost 2 bases and 7 bases respectively, with 12 bases between them. The CDR3 is 14 residues long. The CDR3 nucleotides are TGTGCCAGCAGTGAACTTGAGGGAATACAGCCCCAGCATTTT. Amino acid sequence: CASSELEGIQPQHF.